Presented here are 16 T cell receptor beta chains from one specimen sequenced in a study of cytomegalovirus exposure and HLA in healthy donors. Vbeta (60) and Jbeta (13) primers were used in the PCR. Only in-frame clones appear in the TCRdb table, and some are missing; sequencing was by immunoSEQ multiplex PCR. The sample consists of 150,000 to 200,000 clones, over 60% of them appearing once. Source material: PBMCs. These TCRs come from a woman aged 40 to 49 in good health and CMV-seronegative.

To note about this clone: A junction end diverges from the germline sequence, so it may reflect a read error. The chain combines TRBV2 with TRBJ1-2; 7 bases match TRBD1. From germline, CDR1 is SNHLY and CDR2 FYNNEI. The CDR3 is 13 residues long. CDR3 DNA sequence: TGTGCCAGCAGCGAAGGACAGGCCTATGGCTACACCTTC. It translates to CASSEGQAYGYTF.

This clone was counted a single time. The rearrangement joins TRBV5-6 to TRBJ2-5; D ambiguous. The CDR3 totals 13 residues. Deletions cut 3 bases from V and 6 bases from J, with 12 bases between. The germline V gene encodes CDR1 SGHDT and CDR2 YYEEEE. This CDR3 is CASSSISSKTQYF. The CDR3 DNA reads TGTGCCAGCAGCTCGATTAGTAGCAAGACCCAGTACTTC.

The CDR3 bases are TGTGCCAGCCGGGCGGCAGGGGGCCACTACGAGCAGTACTTC. Translated: CASRAAGGHYEQYF. The rearrangement joins TRBV2 to TRBJ2-7; 8 bases align to TRBD1. The V segment lost 8 bases and the J segment 3 bases; nucleotides outside the gene matches: 9. The CDR3 is 14 residues long. The germline V gene has CDR1 SNHLY and CDR2 FYNNEI.

CDR3 sequence reads: CASSEMGQGADTQYF. DNA of the CDR3: TGTGCCAGCAGTGAAATGGGACAGGGCGCAGATACGCAGTATTTT. This rearrangement joins TRBV2 to TRBJ2-3, with 9 bases aligning to TRBD1. The trim removed 2 bases at V and 4 bases at J, leaving 4 bases unmatched. The CDR3 runs to 15 residues. CDR1 SNHLY and CDR2 FYNNEI come from the germline V gene. Looking up the rest from reference TRBV2 and TRBJ2-3 gives the full variable domain: EPEVTQTPSHQVTQMGQEVILRCVPISNHLYFYWYRQILGQKVEFLVSFYNNEISEKSEIFDDQFSVERPDGSNFTLKIRSTKLEDSAMYFCASSEMGQGADTQYFGPGTRLTVL.

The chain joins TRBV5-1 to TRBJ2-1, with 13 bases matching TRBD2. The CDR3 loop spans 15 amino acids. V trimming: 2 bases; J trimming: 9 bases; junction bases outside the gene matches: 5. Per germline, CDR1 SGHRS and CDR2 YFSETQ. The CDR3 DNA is TGCGCCAGCAGCTTACTAGCGGGGGGGCCTGGTGAGCAGTTCTTC. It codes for CASSLLAGGPGEQFF.

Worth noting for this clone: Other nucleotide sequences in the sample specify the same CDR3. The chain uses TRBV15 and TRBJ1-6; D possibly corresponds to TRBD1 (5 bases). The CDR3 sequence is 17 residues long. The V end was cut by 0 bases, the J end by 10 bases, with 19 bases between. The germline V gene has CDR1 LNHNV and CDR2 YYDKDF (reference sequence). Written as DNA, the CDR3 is TGTGCCACCAGCAGAGACGCCCCGGGGAGGGGCGCCTCACCCCTCCACTTT. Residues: CATSRDAPGRGASPLHF.

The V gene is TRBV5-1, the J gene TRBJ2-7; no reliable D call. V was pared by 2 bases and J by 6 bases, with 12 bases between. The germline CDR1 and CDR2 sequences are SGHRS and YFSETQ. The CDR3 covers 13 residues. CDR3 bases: TGCGCCAGCAGCTTCAACCGCGAAACCGAGCAGTACTTC. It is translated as CASSFNRETEQYF.

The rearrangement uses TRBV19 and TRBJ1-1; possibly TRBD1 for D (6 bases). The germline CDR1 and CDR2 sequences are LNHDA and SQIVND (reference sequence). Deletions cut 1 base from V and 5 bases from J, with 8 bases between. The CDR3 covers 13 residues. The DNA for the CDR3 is TGTGCCAGTAGTATAGTGGACAGAACTGAAGCTTTCTTT. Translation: CASSIVDRTEAFF.

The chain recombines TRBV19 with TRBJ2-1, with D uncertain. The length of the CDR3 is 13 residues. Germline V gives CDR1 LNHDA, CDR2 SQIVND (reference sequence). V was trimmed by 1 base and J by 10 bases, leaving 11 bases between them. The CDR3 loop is CASSIVGPSEQFF. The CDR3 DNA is TGTGCCAGTAGTATAGTGGGCCCATCGGAGCAGTTCTTC.

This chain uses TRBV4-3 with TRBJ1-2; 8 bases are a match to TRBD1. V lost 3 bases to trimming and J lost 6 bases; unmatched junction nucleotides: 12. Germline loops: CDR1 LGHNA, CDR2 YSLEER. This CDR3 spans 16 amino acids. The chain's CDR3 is CASSHASLDRADGYTF. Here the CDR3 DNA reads TGCGCCAGCAGCCATGCATCCCTGGACAGGGCCGATGGCTACACCTTC.

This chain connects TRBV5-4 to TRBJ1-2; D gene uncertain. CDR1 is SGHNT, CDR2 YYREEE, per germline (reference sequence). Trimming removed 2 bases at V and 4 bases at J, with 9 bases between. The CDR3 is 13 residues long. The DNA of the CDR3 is TGTGCCAGCAGCTTCAGCGGCCTCTATGGCTACACCTTC. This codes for CASSFSGLYGYTF.

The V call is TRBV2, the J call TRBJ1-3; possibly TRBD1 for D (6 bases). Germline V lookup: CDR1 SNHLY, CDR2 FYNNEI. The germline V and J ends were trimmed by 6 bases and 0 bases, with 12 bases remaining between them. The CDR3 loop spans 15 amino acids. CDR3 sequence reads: CASRPTGSSGNTIYF. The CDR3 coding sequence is TGTGCCAGCAGGCCCACAGGGTCCTCTGGAAACACCATATATTTT.

The CDR3 is CASKQEYSNQPQHF. Here the CDR3 DNA reads TGTGCCAGTAAACAGGAGTATAGCAATCAGCCCCAGCATTTT. The rearrangement links TRBV19 to TRBJ1-5, with D possibly being TRBD1 (5 bases). Trimming stripped 7 bases from V and 0 bases from J, with 10 bases between. The germline V gene has CDR1 LNHDA and CDR2 SQIVND (reference sequence). This CDR3 has 14 residues.

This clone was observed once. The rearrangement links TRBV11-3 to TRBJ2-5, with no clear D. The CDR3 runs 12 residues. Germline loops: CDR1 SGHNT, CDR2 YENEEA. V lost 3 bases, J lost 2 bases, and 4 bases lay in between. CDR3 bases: TGTGCCAGCAGCTTTAAACAAGAGACCCAGTACTTC. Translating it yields CASSFKQETQYF.

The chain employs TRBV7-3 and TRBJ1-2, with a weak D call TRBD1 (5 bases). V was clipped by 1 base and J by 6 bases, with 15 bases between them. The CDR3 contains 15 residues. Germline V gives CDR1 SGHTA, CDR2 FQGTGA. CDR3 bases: TGTGCCAGCAGCTTAAATGGGATGGCGGGGGATGGCTACACCTTC. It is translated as CASSLNGMAGDGYTF.

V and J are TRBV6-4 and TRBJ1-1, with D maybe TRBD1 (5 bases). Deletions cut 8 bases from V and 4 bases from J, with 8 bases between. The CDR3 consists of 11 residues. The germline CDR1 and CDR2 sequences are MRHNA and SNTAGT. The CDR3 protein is CASRRGTEAFF. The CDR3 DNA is TGTGCCAGCCGGAGGGGCACTGAAGCTTTCTTT.